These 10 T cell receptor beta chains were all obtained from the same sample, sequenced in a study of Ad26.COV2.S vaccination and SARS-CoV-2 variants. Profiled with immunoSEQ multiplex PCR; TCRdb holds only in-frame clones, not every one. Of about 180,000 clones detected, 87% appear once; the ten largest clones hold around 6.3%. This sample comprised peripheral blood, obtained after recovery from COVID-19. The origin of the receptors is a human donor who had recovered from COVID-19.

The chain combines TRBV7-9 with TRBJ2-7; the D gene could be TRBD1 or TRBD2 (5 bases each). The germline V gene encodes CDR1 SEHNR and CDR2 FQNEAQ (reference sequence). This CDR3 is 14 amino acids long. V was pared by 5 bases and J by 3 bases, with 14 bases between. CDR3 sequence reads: CASSEAGTDYEQYF. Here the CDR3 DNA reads TGTGCCAGCAGCGAAGCCGGGACGGACTACGAGCAGTACTTC.

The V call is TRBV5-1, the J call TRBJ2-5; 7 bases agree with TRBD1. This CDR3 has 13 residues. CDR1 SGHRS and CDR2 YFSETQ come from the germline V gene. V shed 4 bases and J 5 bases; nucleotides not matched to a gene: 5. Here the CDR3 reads CASSKGAAETQYF. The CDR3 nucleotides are TGCGCCAGCAGCAAGGGGGCAGCGGAGACCCAGTACTTC.

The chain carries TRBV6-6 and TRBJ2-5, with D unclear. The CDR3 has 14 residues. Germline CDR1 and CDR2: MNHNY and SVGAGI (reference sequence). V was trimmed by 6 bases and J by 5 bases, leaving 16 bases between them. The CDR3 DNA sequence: TGTGCCAGCAGACCCCATGGGCCCGTGGAGACCCAGTACTTC. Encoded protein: CASRPHGPVETQYF.

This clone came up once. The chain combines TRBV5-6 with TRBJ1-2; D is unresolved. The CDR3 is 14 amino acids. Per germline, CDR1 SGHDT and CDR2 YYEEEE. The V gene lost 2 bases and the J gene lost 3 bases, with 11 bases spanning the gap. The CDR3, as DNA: TGTGCCAGCAGCTTTGGCTCGACGTACTATGGCTACACCTTC. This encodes CASSFGSTYYGYTF.

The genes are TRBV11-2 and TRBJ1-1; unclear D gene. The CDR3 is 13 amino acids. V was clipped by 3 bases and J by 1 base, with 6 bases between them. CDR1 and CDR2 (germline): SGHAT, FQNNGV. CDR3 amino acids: CASSLGKNTEAFF. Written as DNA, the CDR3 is TGTGCCAGCAGCTTGGGAAAGAACACTGAAGCTTTCTTT.

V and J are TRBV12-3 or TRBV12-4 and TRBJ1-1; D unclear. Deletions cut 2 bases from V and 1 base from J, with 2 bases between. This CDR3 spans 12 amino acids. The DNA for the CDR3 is TGTGCCAGCAGTTTATGGAACACTGAAGCTTTCTTT. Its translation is CASSLWNTEAFF.

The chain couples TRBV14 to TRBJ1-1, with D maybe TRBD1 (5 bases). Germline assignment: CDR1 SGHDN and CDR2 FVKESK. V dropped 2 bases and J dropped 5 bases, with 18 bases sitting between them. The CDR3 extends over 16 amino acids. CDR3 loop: CASSQLGARGRTEAFF. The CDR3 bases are TGTGCCAGCAGCCAATTAGGAGCGAGGGGTCGGACTGAAGCTTTCTTT.

The CDR3 DNA follows: TGCAGCGTTTTACTAGCGGGGGTCTCCTACGAGCAGTACTTC. It encodes CSVLLAGVSYEQYF. The chain is built from TRBV29-1 and TRBJ2-7; TRBD2 agrees at 11 bases. CDR1 and CDR2 from the germline V gene are SQVTM and ANQGSEA. The V gene end was trimmed by 5 bases and the J gene end by 0 bases; junction bases not matched to a gene: 3. The CDR3 runs 14 residues.

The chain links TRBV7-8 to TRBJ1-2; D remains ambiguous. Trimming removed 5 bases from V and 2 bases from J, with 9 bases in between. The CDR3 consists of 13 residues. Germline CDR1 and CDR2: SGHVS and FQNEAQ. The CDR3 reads CASSPLSNYGYTF. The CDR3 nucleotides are TGTGCCAGCAGCCCCCTCTCCAACTATGGCTACACCTTC.

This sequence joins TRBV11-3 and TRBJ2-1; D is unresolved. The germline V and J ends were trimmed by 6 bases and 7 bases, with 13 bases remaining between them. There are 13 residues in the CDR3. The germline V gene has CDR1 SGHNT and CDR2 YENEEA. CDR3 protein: CASSTPPRNEQFF. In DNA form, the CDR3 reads TGTGCCAGCAGTACTCCCCCTCGGAATGAGCAGTTCTTC. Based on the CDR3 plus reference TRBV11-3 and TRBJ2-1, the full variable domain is EAGVVQSPRYKIIEKKQPVAFWCNPISGHNTLYWYLQNLGQGPELLIRYENEEAVDDSQLPKDRFSAERLKGVDSTLKIQPAELGDSAVYLCASSTPPRNEQFFGPGTRLTVL.